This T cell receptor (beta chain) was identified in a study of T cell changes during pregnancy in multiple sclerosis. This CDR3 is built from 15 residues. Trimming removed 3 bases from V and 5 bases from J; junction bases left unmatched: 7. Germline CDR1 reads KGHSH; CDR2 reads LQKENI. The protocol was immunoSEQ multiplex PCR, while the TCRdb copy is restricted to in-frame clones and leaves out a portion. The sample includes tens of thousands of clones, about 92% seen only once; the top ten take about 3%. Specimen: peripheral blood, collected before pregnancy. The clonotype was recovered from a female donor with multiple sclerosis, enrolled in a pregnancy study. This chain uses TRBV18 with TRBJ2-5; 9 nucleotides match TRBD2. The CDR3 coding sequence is TGTGCCAGCTCACCCTTAGCGGGAGACGGGGAGACCCAGTACTTC. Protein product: CASSPLAGDGETQYF. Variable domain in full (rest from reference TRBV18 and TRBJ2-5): NAGVMQNPRHLVRRRGQEARLRCSPMKGHSHVYWYRQLPEEGLKFMVYLQKENIIDESGMPKERFSAEFPKEGPSILRIQQVVRGDSAAYFCASSPLAGDGETQYFGPGTRLLVL.